This T cell receptor beta chain was obtained from a study of early T cells in non-severe SARS-CoV-2 infection. Study summary: It was bulk RNA from unsorted whole blood that was sequenced, and the chains were unpaired.

Each cDNA molecule carried a unique molecular identifier. TCRdb re-analysed the 5' RACE reads in MiXCR, keeping a single row per CDR3 protein. The table includes 38,000 or so distinct CDR3 sequences, 3.5% to 5% detected once. V dropped 5 bases and J dropped 9; count of bases not matched to a gene: 9. This CDR3 is built from 14 residues. CDR1 and CDR2 from the germline V gene are SGHDN and FVKESK. Input material: whole blood. This clonotype was obtained from an adult who was a healthcare worker with PCR-confirmed SARS-CoV-2 infection or an uninfected control (not recorded which). The chain uses TRBV14 and TRBJ2-1; 8 positions match TRBD2. The CDR3 region is CASSVLLAGAEQFF. Written as DNA, the CDR3 is TGTGCCAGCAGCGTACTTCTAGCGGGCGCTGAGCAGTTCTTC. The whole variable domain, filled in from reference TRBV14 and TRBJ2-1, reads EAGVTQFPSHSVIEKGQTVTLRCDPISGHDNLYWYRRVMGKEIKFLLHFVKESKQDESGMPNNRFLAERTGGTYSTLKVQPAELEDSGVYFCASSVLLAGAEQFFGPGTRLTVL.